This T cell receptor (beta chain) is drawn from a study of blood T cells in healthy people across ages. It was with a sample-barcoded 5' primer and a J-beta primer mix that a second PCR of roughly 7 to 12 cycles was run. TCRdb re-called the 5' RACE reads through MiXCR, storing one row per CDR3 protein. Found here are about 940,000 distinct CDR3 sequences, 48% of them singletons; the top ten hold around an eighth. Per germline, CDR1 MNHNY and CDR2 SVGAGI (reference sequence). The trim removed 4 bases at V and 3 bases at J, leaving 6 bases unmatched. The CDR3 runs to 15 residues. The sequencing input was blood. The sequence came from a man aged 25-45 years in good health. The chain combines TRBV6-6 with TRBJ2-7, with 10 bases fitting TRBD1. The CDR3 loop is CASSSPGQGNYEQYF. For the CDR3, the DNA is TGTGCCAGCAGTTCCCCGGGACAGGGGAACTACGAGCAGTACTTC.